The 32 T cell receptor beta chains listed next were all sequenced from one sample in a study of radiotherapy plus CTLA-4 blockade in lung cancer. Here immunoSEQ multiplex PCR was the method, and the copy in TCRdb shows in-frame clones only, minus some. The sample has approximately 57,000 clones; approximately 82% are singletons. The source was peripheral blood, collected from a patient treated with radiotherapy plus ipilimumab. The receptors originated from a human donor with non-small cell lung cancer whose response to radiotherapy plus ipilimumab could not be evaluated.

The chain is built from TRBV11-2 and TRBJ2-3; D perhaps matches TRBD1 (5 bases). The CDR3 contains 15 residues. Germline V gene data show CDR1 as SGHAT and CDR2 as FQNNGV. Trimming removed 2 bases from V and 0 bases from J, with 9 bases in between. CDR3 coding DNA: TGTGCCAGCAGCTTATCCCCAGGGAGCACAGATACGCAGTATTTT. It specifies CASSLSPGSTDTQYF.

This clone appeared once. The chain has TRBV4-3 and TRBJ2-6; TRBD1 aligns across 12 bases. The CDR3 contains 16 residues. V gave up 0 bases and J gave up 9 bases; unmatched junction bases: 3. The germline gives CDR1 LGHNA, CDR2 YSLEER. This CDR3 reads CASSQDGTGGVNVLTF. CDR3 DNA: TGCGCCAGCAGCCAAGATGGGACAGGGGGCGTCAACGTCCTGACTTTC.

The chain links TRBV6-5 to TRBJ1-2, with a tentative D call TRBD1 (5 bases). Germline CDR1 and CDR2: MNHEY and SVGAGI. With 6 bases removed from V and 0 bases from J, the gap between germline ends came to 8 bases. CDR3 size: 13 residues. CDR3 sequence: CASRTAPNYGYTF. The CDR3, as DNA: TGTGCCAGCAGGACAGCACCTAACTATGGCTACACCTTC.

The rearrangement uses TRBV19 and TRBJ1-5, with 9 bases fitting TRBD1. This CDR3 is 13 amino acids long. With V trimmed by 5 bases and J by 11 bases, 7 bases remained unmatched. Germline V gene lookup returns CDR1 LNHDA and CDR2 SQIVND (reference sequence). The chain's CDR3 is CASSDRGRVAQHF. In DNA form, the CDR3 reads TGTGCCAGTAGTGACAGGGGGAGGGTGGCCCAGCATTTT.

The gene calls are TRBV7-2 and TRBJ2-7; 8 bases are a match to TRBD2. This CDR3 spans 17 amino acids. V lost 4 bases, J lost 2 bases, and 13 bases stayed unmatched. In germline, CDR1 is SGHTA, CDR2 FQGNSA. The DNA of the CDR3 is TGTGCCAGCAGCTATTCTAGCGGGCTGACCCCTCCCTACGAGCAGTACTTC. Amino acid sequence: CASSYSSGLTPPYEQYF. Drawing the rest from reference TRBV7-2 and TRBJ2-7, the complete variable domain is GAGVSQSPSNKVTEKGKDVELRCDPISGHTALYWYRQSLGQGLEFLIYFQGNSAPDKSGLPSDRFSAERTGGSVSTLTIQRTQQEDSAVYLCASSYSSGLTPPYEQYFGPGTRLTVT.

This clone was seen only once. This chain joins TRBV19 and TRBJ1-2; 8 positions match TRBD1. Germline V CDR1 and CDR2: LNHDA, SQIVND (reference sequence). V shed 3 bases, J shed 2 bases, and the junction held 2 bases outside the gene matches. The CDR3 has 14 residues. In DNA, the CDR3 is TGTGCCAGTAGTATCGACAGGGGAAACTATGGCTACACCTTC. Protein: CASSIDRGNYGYTF.

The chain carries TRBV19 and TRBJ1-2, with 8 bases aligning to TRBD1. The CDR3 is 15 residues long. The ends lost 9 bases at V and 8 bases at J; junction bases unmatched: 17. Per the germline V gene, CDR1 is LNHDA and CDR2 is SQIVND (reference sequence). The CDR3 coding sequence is TGTGCCAGCAACCGGGACAGGCGGACCTTAGAGGGCTACACCTTC. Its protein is CASNRDRRTLEGYTF. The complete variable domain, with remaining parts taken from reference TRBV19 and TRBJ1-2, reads DGGITQSPKYLFRKEGQNVTLSCEQNLNHDAMYWYRQDPGQGLRLIYYSQIVNDFQKGDIAEGYSVSREKKESFPLTVTSAQKNPTAFYLCASNRDRRTLEGYTFGSGTRLTVV.

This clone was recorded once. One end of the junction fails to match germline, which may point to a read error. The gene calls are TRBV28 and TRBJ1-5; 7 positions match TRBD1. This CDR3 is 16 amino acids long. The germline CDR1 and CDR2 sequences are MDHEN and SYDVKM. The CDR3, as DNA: TGTGCCAGCAGTCCCCCCCTCCGACAGGGTGCTCAGGCCCAGCATTTT. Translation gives CASSPPLRQGAQAQHF.

This chain's CDR3 is CASSSQGGAGNVEQYF. In nucleotides, the CDR3 is TGTGCCAGCTCATCCCAGGGGGGCGCGGGAAATGTCGAGCAGTACTTC. The chain combines TRBV18 with TRBJ2-7; D may be TRBD1 (7 bases). Germline assignment: CDR1 KGHSH and CDR2 LQKENI. The V end was cut by 5 bases, the J end by 6 bases, with 23 bases between. There are 16 residues in the CDR3.

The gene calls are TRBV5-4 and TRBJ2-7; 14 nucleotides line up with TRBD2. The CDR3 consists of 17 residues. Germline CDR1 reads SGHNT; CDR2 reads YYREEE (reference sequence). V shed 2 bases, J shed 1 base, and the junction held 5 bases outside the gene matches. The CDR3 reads CASSLGLAGGQSYEQYF. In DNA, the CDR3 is TGTGCCAGCAGCTTAGGACTAGCGGGGGGCCAGTCCTACGAGCAGTACTTC.

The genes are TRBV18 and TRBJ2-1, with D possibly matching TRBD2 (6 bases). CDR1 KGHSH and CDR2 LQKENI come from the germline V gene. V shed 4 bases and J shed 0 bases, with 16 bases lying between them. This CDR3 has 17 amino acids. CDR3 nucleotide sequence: TGTGCCAGCTCACGTCTACGGGAGACCAACTCCTACAATGAGCAGTTCTTC. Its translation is CASSRLRETNSYNEQFF. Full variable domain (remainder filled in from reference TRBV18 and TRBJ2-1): NAGVMQNPRHLVRRRGQEARLRCSPMKGHSHVYWYRQLPEEGLKFMVYLQKENIIDESGMPKERFSAEFPKEGPSILRIQQVVRGDSAAYFCASSRLRETNSYNEQFFGPGTRLTVL.

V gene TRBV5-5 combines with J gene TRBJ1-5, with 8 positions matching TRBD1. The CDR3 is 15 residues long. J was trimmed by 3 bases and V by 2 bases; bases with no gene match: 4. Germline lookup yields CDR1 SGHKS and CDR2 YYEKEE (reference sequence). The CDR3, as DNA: TGTGCCAGCAGCTTATCGGACAGGGTCAATCAGCCCCAGCATTTT. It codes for CASSLSDRVNQPQHF.

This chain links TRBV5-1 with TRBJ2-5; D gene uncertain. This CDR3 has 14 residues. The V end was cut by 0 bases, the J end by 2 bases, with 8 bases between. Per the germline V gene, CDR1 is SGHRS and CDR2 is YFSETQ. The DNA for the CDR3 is TGCGCCAGCAGCTTGGAGAGAATACAAGAGACCCAGTACTTC. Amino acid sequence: CASSLERIQETQYF. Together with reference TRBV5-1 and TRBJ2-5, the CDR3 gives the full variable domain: KAGVTQTPRYLIKTRGQQVTLSCSPISGHRSVSWYQQTPGQGLQFLFEYFSETQRNKGNFPGRFSGRQFSNSRSEMNVSTLELGDSALYLCASSLERIQETQYFGPGTRLLVL.

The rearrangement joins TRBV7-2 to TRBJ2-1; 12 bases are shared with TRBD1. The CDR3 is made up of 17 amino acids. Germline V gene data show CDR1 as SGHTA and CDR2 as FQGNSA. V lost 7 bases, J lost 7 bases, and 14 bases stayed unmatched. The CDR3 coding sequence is TGTGCCAGCACTAACGCACCGGGACAGGGGGCGAGGAATGAGCAGTTCTTC. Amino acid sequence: CASTNAPGQGARNEQFF. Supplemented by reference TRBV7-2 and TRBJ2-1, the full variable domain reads GAGVSQSPSNKVTEKGKDVELRCDPISGHTALYWYRQSLGQGLEFLIYFQGNSAPDKSGLPSDRFSAERTGGSVSTLTIQRTQQEDSAVYLCASTNAPGQGARNEQFFGPGTRLTVL.

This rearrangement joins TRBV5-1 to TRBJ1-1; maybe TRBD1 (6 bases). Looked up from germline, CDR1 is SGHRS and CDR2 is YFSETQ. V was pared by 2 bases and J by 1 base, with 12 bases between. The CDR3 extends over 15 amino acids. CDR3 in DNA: TGCGCCAGCAGCTTTCAGGGGTCCGGGAACACTGAAGCTTTCTTT. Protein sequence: CASSFQGSGNTEAFF.

The DNA of the CDR3 is TGTGCCAGCAGCCAAGGGACAGGGCGGTCCTACGAGCAGTACTTC. It codes for CASSQGTGRSYEQYF. The chain uses TRBV28 and TRBJ2-7; 9 nucleotides align to TRBD1. CDR1 MDHEN and CDR2 SYDVKM come from the germline V gene. The CDR3 covers 15 residues. The V and J ends lost 6 bases and 1 base, in that order; junction bases with no gene match: 7.

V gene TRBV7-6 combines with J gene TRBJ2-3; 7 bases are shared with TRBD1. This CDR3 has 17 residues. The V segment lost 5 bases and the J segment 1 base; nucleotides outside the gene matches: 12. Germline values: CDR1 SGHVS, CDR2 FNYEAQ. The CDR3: CASSPATGVAGTDTQYF. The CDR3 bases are TGTGCCAGCAGCCCGGCCACAGGGGTTGCGGGCACAGATACGCAGTATTTT.

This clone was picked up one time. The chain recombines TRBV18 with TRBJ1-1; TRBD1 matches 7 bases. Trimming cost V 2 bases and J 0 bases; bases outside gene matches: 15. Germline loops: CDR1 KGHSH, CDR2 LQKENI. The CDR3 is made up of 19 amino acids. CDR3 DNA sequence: TGTGCCAGCTCACCAATACGAATGACAGGGAATTCTTTGAACACTGAAGCTTTCTTT. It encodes CASSPIRMTGNSLNTEAFF. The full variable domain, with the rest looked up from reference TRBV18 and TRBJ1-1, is NAGVMQNPRHLVRRRGQEARLRCSPMKGHSHVYWYRQLPEEGLKFMVYLQKENIIDESGMPKERFSAEFPKEGPSILRIQQVVRGDSAAYFCASSPIRMTGNSLNTEAFFGQGTRLTVV.

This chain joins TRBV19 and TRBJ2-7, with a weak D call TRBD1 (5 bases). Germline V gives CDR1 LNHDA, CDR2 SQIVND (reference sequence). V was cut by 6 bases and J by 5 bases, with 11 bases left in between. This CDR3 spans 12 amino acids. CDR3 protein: CASSVRENEQYF. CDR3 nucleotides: TGTGCCAGTAGCGTCAGGGAAAACGAGCAGTACTTC.

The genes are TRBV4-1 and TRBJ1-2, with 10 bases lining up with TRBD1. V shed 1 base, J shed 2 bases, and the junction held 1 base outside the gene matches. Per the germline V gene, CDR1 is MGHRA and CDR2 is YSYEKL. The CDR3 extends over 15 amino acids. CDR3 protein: CASSQAGQGNYGYTF. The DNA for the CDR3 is TGCGCCAGCAGCCAAGCGGGACAGGGGAACTATGGCTACACCTTC.

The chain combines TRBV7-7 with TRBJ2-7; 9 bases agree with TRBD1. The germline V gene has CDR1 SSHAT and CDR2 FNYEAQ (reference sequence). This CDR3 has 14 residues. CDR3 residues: CWGPQGAEIYEQYF. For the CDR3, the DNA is TGTTGGGGCCCACAGGGGGCCGAGATTTACGAGCAGTACTTC. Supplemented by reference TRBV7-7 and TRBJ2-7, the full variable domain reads GAGVSQSPRYKVTKRGQDVTLRCDPISSHATLYWYQQALGQGPEFLTYFNYEAQPDKSGLPSDRFSAERPEGSISTLTIQRTEQRDSAMYRCWGPQGAEIYEQYFGPGTRLTVT.

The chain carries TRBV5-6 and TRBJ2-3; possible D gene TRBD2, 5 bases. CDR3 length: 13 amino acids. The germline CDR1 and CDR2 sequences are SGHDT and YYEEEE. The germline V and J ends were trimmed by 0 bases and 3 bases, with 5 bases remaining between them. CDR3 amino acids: CASSLGGTDTQYF. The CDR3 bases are TGTGCCAGCAGCTTGGGCGGGACAGATACGCAGTATTTT.

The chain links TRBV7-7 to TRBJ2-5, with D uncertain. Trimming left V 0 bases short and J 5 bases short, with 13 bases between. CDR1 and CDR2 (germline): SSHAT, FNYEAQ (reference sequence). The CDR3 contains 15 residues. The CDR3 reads CASSLAQPWAETQYF. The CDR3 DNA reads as TGTGCCAGCAGCTTAGCGCAGCCCTGGGCGGAGACCCAGTACTTC.

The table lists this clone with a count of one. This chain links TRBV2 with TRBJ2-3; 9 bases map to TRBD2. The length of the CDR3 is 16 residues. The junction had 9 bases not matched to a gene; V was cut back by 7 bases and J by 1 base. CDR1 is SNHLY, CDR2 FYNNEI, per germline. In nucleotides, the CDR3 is TGTGCCAGCAAAGGTAGCGGGGGTTCCCGCACAGATACGCAGTATTTT. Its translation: CASKGSGGSRTDTQYF.

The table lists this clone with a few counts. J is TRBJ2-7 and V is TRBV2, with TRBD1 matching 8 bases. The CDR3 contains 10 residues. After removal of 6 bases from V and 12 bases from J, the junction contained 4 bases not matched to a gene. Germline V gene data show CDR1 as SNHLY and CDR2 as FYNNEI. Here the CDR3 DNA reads TGTGCCAGCAGGCGGACAGGGTTGTACTTC. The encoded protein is CASRRTGLYF. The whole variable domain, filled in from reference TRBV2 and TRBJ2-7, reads EPEVTQTPSHQVTQMGQEVILRCVPISNHLYFYWYRQILGQKVEFLVSFYNNEISEKSEIFDDQFSVERPDGSNFTLKIRSTKLEDSAMYFCASRRTGLYFGPGTRLTVT.

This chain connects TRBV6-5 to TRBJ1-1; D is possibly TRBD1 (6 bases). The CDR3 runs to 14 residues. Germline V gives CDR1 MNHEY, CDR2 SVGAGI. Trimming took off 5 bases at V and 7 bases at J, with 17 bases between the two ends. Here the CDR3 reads CASSPQINRVEAFF. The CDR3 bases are TGTGCCAGCAGTCCCCAGATAAACAGGGTTGAAGCTTTCTTT.

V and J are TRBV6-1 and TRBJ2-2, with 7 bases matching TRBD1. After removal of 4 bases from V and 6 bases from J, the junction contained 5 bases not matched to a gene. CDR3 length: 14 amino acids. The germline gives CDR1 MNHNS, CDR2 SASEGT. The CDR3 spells CASSVLQGSGELFF. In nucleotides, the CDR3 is TGTGCCAGCAGTGTCCTACAGGGGTCCGGGGAGCTGTTTTTT.

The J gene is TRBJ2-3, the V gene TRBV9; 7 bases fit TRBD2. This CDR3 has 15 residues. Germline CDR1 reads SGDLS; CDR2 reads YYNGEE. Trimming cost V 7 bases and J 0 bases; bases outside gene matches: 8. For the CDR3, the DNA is TGTGCCAGCGGGGGGGTGCCCGCTAGCACAGATACGCAGTATTTT. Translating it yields CASGGVPASTDTQYF.

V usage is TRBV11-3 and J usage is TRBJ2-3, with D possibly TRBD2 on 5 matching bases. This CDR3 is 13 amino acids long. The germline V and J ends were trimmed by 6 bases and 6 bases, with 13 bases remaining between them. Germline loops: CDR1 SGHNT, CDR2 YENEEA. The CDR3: CASSFTWEDTQYF. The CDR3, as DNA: TGTGCCAGCAGTTTCACATGGGAGGATACGCAGTATTTT.

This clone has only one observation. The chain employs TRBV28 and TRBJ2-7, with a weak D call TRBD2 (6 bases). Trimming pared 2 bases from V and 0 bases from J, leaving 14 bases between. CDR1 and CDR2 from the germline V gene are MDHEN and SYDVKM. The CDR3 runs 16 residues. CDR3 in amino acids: CASSLPSGGVSYEQYF. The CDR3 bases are TGTGCCAGCAGTTTACCTTCTGGCGGGGTCTCCTACGAGCAGTACTTC. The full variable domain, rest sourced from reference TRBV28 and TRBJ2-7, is DVKVTQSSRYLVKRTGEKVFLECVQDMDHENMFWYRQDPGLGLRLIYFSYDVKMKEKGDIPEGYSVSREKKERFSLILESASTNQTSMYLCASSLPSGGVSYEQYFGPGTRLTVT.

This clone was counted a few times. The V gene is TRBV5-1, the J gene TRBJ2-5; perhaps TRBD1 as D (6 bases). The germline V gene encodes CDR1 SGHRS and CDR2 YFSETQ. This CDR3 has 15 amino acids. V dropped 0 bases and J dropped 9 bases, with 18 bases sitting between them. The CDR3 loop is CASSLDLGFKGAQYF. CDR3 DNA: TGCGCCAGCAGCTTGGATCTAGGGTTTAAGGGGGCCCAGTACTTC. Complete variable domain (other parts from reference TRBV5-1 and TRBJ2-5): KAGVTQTPRYLIKTRGQQVTLSCSPISGHRSVSWYQQTPGQGLQFLFEYFSETQRNKGNFPGRFSGRQFSNSRSEMNVSTLELGDSALYLCASSLDLGFKGAQYFGPGTRLLVL.

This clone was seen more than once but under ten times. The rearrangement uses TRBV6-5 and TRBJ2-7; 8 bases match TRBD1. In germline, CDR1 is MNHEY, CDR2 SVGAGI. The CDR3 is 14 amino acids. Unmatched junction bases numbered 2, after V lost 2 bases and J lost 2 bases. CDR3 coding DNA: TGTGCCAGCAGTTACATACAGGGGGCCTACGAGCAGTACTTC. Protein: CASSYIQGAYEQYF.